One and the same sample provided the 20 T cell receptor beta chains below, sequenced in a study of T cells expressing NK-cell markers. TCRdb reprocessed the 5' RACE reads and reports one entry per CDR3 protein, with no DNA. The specimen's table records about 260,000 distinct CDR3 sequences. What was sequenced was blood T cells: a sorted CD56 or NKG2C T cell subset, CD4+ or CD8+ T cells, or bulk PBMC T cells (not recorded which). Source of these receptors: a man aged 18 to 30 in good health.

The chain is built from TRBV3-1 and TRBJ2-1; without DNA, the TCRdb call of TRBD2 cannot be checked. CDR1 and CDR2 from the germline V gene are LGHDT and YNNKEL (reference sequence). This CDR3 spans 15 amino acids. The CDR3 spells CASSQGLAENNEQFF.

V usage is TRBV30 and J usage is TRBJ1-1; TCRdb names TRBD1, which stays unverified in the absence of DNA. The CDR3 consists of 12 residues. In germline, CDR1 is GTSNPN, CDR2 SVGIG (reference sequence). The CDR3 here is CAWTPGSSEAFF.

The chain joins TRBV12-3 or TRBV12-4 to TRBJ1-2. The CDR3 runs to 14 residues. CDR3 residues: CASSLGDGNYGYTF.

The gene calls are TRBV6-2 or TRBV6-3 and TRBJ1-2. Per germline, CDR1 MNHEY and CDR2 SVGEGT. This CDR3 has 14 amino acids. CDR3 in amino acids: CASSYEDWAYGYTF.

The V and J genes are TRBV12-3 or TRBV12-4 and TRBJ1-1. This CDR3 has 15 residues. This CDR3 reads CASRAGLMGSTEAFF.

The chain recombines TRBV7-2 with TRBJ1-2; no DNA is available, so the TRBD1 call from TCRdb remains unchecked. The CDR3 extends over 16 amino acids. Germline V gene sequence: CDR1 SGHTA, CDR2 FQGNSA. CDR3 sequence reads: CASSLARGTGRSGYTF.

V and J are TRBV24-1 and TRBJ2-5. CDR3 length equals 15 residues. CDR1 KGHDR and CDR2 SFDVKD come from the germline V gene. Here the CDR3 reads CATSVPAPDQETQYF.

The rearrangement uses TRBV6-2 or TRBV6-3 and TRBJ2-1; checking the TCRdb D call of TRBD2 is not possible without DNA. The CDR3 is made up of 12 amino acids. In germline, CDR1 is MNHEY, CDR2 SVGEGT. CDR3 amino acids: CATGVDGDEQFF.

This chain uses TRBV4-2 with TRBJ2-3; the D gene TCRdb calls, TRBD2, cannot be checked with no DNA. The CDR3 is 16 residues long. CDR1 is LGHNA, CDR2 YNFKEQ, per germline. This chain's CDR3 is CASSQETSGGTDTQYF.

The chain links TRBV3-1 to TRBJ2-2; TCRdb's assignment of TRBD1 cannot be checked, as there is no DNA. Germline V CDR1 and CDR2: LGHDT, YNNKEL (reference sequence). This CDR3 has 16 amino acids. The CDR3 sequence: CASSQGITGNTGELFF.

V usage is TRBV6-5 and J usage is TRBJ1-1; TCRdb lists TRBD1, though no DNA is available to test this call. Germline V gene lookup returns CDR1 MNHEY and CDR2 SVGAGI. The CDR3 extends over 17 amino acids. This CDR3 is CASSYSKDRMMNTEAFF.

The CDR3 spells CATLFAGELFF. The chain is built from TRBV7-7 and TRBJ2-2. The CDR3 has 11 residues. Germline V gives CDR1 SSHAT, CDR2 FNYEAQ (reference sequence).

The chain combines TRBV12-3 or TRBV12-4 with TRBJ2-1; lacking DNA, the TRBD2 call made by TCRdb goes unchecked. The CDR3 runs 11 residues. The CDR3 here is CASDRGNEQFF.

The chain carries TRBV6-2 or TRBV6-3 and TRBJ2-7; TCRdb reports TRBD1, a call that lacks DNA to check it against. Per the germline V gene, CDR1 is MNHEY and CDR2 is SVGEGT. The CDR3 sequence is 17 residues long. The CDR3 here is CASSYKRGQGPSYEQYF.

This chain uses TRBV28 with TRBJ2-2; the D gene TCRdb calls, TRBD1, cannot be checked with no DNA. CDR3 size: 15 residues. Germline V gives CDR1 MDHEN, CDR2 SYDVKM. CDR3 amino acids: CASSLWDRVTGELFF.

CDR3: CASRDGTSTGGEQYF. The chain couples TRBV7-9 to TRBJ2-7; TCRdb indicates TRBD2, and absent DNA this call remains unverified. The CDR3 runs to 15 residues. Germline V gene lookup returns CDR1 SEHNR and CDR2 FQNEAQ (reference sequence).

The genes are TRBV7-2 and TRBJ1-5; TCRdb lists TRBD1, though no DNA is available to test this call. CDR3 size: 16 residues. Looked up from germline, CDR1 is SGHTA and CDR2 is FQGNSA. This chain's CDR3 is CASSLAGTLNNQPQHF. Full variable domain (missing parts from reference TRBV7-2 and TRBJ1-5): GAGVSQSPSNKVTEKGKDVELRCDPISGHTALYWYRQSLGQGLEFLIYFQGNSAPDKSGLPSDRFSAERTGGSVSTLTIQRTQQEDSAVYLCASSLAGTLNNQPQHFGDGTRLSIL.

The J gene is TRBJ2-5, the V gene TRBV7-9; TCRdb reports TRBD1, a call that lacks DNA to check it against. In germline, CDR1 is SEHNR, CDR2 FQNEAQ (reference sequence). The CDR3 length is 16 residues. The chain's CDR3 is CASSLEGRVQRETQYF.

The chain employs TRBV18 and TRBJ2-5. The CDR3 has 12 amino acids. Germline V lookup: CDR1 KGHSH, CDR2 LQKENI. This CDR3 is CASSPTEETQYF.

CDR3 sequence reads: CASSPGREKYGYTF. The chain carries TRBV18 and TRBJ1-2. Germline CDR1 is KGHSH and CDR2 is LQKENI. The CDR3 totals 14 residues.